These 9 T cell receptor beta chains came from one sample sequenced in a study of OX40 agonist ivuxolimab in advanced cancers. Data came from immunoSEQ multiplex PCR; TCRdb stores just in-frame clones and leaves some out. The sample has over 80,000 clones, about 80% seen once. This specimen was CD4+ or CD8+ T cells sorted from blood, taken in a trial of the OX40 agonist ivuxolimab. These receptors were obtained from an adult with an advanced solid tumor such as melanoma, head and neck, liver or kidney cancer.

V is TRBV10-3 and J is TRBJ2-7, with 7 positions matching TRBD2. Germline CDR1 and CDR2: ENHRY and SYGVKD. The CDR3 loop spans 14 amino acids. Trimming took 6 bases from V and 0 from J; bases not matched to a gene: 5. The CDR3 DNA reads as TGTGCCATCAGCCCCGGGACTAACTCCTACGAGCAGTACTTC. Encoded protein: CAISPGTNSYEQYF.

The V call is TRBV19, the J call TRBJ2-2, with D maybe TRBD1 (5 bases). Trimming took 4 bases from V and 4 from J, leaving 16 bases between them. The germline V gene has CDR1 LNHDA and CDR2 SQIVND (reference sequence). This CDR3 is 16 amino acids long. CDR3 coding DNA: TGTGCCAGTAGTACCCGCTTGACAGATACCACCGGGGAGCTGTTTTTT. Protein sequence: CASSTRLTDTTGELFF.

The CDR3 region is CASSLGLASSSYNEQFF. The CDR3 DNA is TGTGCCAGCAGCTTAGGCCTAGCGTCAAGCTCCTACAATGAGCAGTTCTTC. The V and J genes are TRBV7-6 and TRBJ2-1; possible D gene TRBD2, 6 bases. Germline assignment: CDR1 SGHVS and CDR2 FNYEAQ. This CDR3 is 17 amino acids long. V was shortened by 1 base and J by 0 bases, with 13 bases between the two germline ends.

The chain links TRBV6-6 to TRBJ2-2; 11 bases are shared with TRBD2. The trim removed 6 bases at V and 6 bases at J, leaving 0 bases unmatched. Looked up from germline, CDR1 is MNHNY and CDR2 is SVGAGI (reference sequence). The CDR3 loop spans 13 amino acids. The CDR3 is CASRLAGAGELFF. In nucleotides, the CDR3 is TGTGCCAGCAGACTAGCGGGAGCCGGGGAGCTGTTTTTT.

The J gene is TRBJ2-7, the V gene TRBV7-9; TRBD1 aligns across 8 bases. CDR1 and CDR2 from the germline V gene are SEHNR and FQNEAQ (reference sequence). This CDR3 region has 13 residues. After removal of 2 bases from V and 6 bases from J, the junction contained 3 bases not matched to a gene. The CDR3 spells CASSLPGTGEQYF. The CDR3 region has the DNA TGTGCCAGCAGCTTACCCGGGACAGGCGAGCAGTACTTC.

The rearrangement joins TRBV6-1 to TRBJ1-2, with D tentatively TRBD1 (6 bases). Trimming took off 3 bases at V and 8 bases at J, with 10 bases between the two ends. Germline V gene data show CDR1 as MNHNS and CDR2 as SASEGT. The CDR3 length is 12 residues. The CDR3 protein is CASSEGARGYTF. In nucleotides, the CDR3 is TGTGCCAGCAGTGAGGGGGCCCGAGGCTACACCTTC.

V is TRBV9 and J is TRBJ2-7; no definite D call. The CDR3 is made up of 14 amino acids. The ends were cut back, 0 bases at V and 3 bases at J, with 10 bases in the middle. The germline CDR1 and CDR2 sequences are SGDLS and YYNGEE. The CDR3 reads CASSVGQENYEQYF. The CDR3 coding sequence is TGTGCCAGCAGCGTAGGGCAGGAGAACTACGAGCAGTACTTC.

There are many counts of this clone. The chain has TRBV6-5 and TRBJ2-7; 7 positions match TRBD1. Germline CDR1 MNHEY, CDR2 SVGAGI. The V segment lost 7 bases and the J segment 1 base; nucleotides outside the gene matches: 4. This CDR3 comprises 13 residues. CDR3 residues: CASTMTGSYEQYF. The CDR3 region has the DNA TGTGCCAGCACTATGACAGGGTCCTACGAGCAGTACTTC.

The chain joins TRBV19 to TRBJ2-3, with D possibly matching TRBD2 (5 bases). CDR1 LNHDA and CDR2 SQIVND come from the germline V gene (reference sequence). This CDR3 region has 15 residues. V lost 5 bases and J lost 0, with 12 bases in between. The CDR3 here is CASSFERMSTDTQYF. CDR3 DNA sequence: TGTGCCAGTAGTTTCGAGCGGATGAGCACAGATACGCAGTATTTT.